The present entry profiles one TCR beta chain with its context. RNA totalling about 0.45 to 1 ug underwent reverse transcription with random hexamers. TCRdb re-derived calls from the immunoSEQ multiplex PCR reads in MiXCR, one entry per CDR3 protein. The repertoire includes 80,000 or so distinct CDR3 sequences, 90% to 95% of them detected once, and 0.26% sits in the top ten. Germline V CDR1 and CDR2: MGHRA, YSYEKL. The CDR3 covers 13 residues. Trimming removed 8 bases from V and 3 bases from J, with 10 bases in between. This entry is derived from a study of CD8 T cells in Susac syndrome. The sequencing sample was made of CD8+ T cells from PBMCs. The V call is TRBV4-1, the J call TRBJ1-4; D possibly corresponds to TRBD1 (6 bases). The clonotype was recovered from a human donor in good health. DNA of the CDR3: TGCGCCAGCCGTCGGACAGCTAATGAAAAACTGTTTTTT. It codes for CASRRTANEKLFF.